This T cell receptor beta chain was sequenced during a study of cytomegalovirus exposure and HLA in healthy donors. This clone was picked up one time. Its antigen is still unknown. The CDR3 consists of 11 residues. The germline V gene has CDR1 SQVTM and CDR2 ANQGSEA. Trimming stripped 6 bases from V and 8 bases from J, with 11 bases between. The study, taken as a whole, reports: The records held CMV serostatus as the only immune exposure information.

Primers included in the PCR were 60 Vbeta and 13 Jbeta primers. Here immunoSEQ multiplex PCR was the method, and the copy in TCRdb shows in-frame clones only, minus some. The table shows over 150,000 clones, with approximately 80% occurring only once. Source material: PBMCs. This receptor was obtained from a woman between 50 and 59 years old in good health and CMV-seronegative. The rearrangement uses TRBV29-1 and TRBJ2-1, with D possibly matching TRBD2 (6 bases). CDR3 DNA: TGCAGCGTGTTCGGGGAGGATGAGCAGTTCTTC. Residues: CSVFGEDEQFF.